This T cell receptor (beta chain) was captured by sequencing in a study of cytomegalovirus exposure and HLA in healthy donors (dated by TCRdb to 2016 to 2017). A note on the overall study: An earlier analysis of some 550 of the donors reported more than 250 Gb of sequence data and more than 90 million unique TCR beta sequences from 190 million or so T cells. An early release covering approximately 600 HLA-typed donors comprised 250 to 350 gigabases of sequencing data and around 85 million unique TCR sequences. The genetic ancestry cluster associated with self-reported Caucasian donors included 81% of the 300 to 450 genotyped donors. The aim of the study was to test whether cataloging public T cell receptors could identify signatures of past pathogen exposure. The study profiled the T cell repertoires of around 700 subjects by immunosequencing and related them to cytomegalovirus serostatus. In addition to the first cohort of hundreds of subjects, a separate validation cohort of around 110 different subjects was used. The study combined high-throughput TCR immunosequencing, statistical association of individual TCRs with disease status, and machine learning to predict cytomegalovirus infection status. A later analysis re-analyzed previously published TCR beta repertoires from 550 to 700 donors and added high-resolution HLA genotyping to study TCR occurrence patterns. Rather than using new phenotypic data, the later analysis identified candidate immune exposures from TCR beta sequences and from how often those sequences occurred across donors. To decide whether each TCR beta V gene segment behaved as functional or pseudogenic, an earlier analysis of some 600 of the donors relied on high-throughput TCR beta sequencing. Donor age, sex, ethnicity and CMV serostatus were compiled together with the repertoire data. Genome-wide SNP genotypes for about 55% of the roughly 670 donors were used in a later genetic analysis, which treated that subset as a discovery cohort. Every discovery cohort repertoire had been produced on one sequencing platform. HLA typing included class I and class II loci at four-digit resolution. The number of typed donors differed by locus: about 629-640 for A, B, C, DRB1 and DQB1; some 500 for DQA1; fewer than 610 for DPA1; and some 430 for DPB1. Five DR-DQ haplotypes were handled as single units for association and clustering because linkage in the cohort was strong. Among about 390 genotyped donors of the cohort, an average of approximately 230,000 unique TCR beta nucleotide sequences were sequenced per donor, roughly 20% of them non-productive. What the authors observed across the whole study: In both the original and validation cohorts, the classifier was reported to diagnose cytomegalovirus status with high specificity and sensitivity. A later genetic analysis associated a missense DCLRE1C variant with V-gene and J-gene trimming of TCR beta chains, and an independent cohort replicated the association. Because some donors lacked HLA typing at each locus, the association tests relied only on the typed subset. According to a later analysis, parvovirus B19, influenza, CMV and Epstein-Barr virus appeared linked to several top co-occurrence clusters. The only immune exposure information available for the cohort was CMV serostatus. Sequencing depth was assumed to be roughly uniform across donors in the presence/absence analyses, though that assumption may not hold. In vitro tests confirmed that a few of the cytomegalovirus-associated TCR beta chains recognize cytomegalovirus antigens. The authors suggested that the approach could potentially be extended to other disease states and immunological phenotypes. Correlated functional status among segregating V segments might be attributable to linkage disequilibrium, but an unknown experimental factor could not be ruled out. A later analysis found that HLA-associated TCR beta chains were more clonally expanded and had lower generation probabilities than equally common non-associated chains. A further reported finding was that TCR beta sequences accurately predicted the HLA-A and HLA-B alleles for most subjects in the first cohort. A later analysis found that most CMV-associated TCR beta chains appeared HLA-restricted, with HLA associations seemingly driven largely by CMV exposure. Most TCR sequences were observed very rarely across donors, whereas some public TCRs were present in many individuals. When HLA alleles, especially DR and DQ, strongly co-occurred, attributing TCR associations to individual alleles was difficult. A group of highly shared sequence variants was considered likely to be a technical artifact of the sequencing pipeline. Broadly in line with IMGT annotations, most TCR beta V segments showed up in productive rearrangements about 87% or about 30% of the time in an earlier analysis of around 600 of the donors. Only TCR beta chains were sequenced in this cohort, and the absence of alpha or paired-chain data limited detectable features. At a false discovery rate of 0.05, a later analysis linked under 20,000 TCR beta sequences to specific HLA alleles. Compared with the roughly 670-donor mean, donors in an Asian-associated ancestry cluster had fewer N-insertions in productive TCRs, according to a later genetic analysis. According to a later analysis, TCR association rates differed among HLA loci, with DRB1 alleles showing the most associated TCRs and HLA-C alleles showing the fewest. A total of 164 TCR beta chains were listed by the study as associated with cytomegalovirus. The 87-base-pair reads could not distinguish some IMGT-functional V segments, including TRBV6-2 and TRBV6-3, so those segments were excluded. Because counts were too low, 15 to 20 rarely observed V segments, including chromosome 9 orphons, were excluded from the earlier analysis of under 650 of the donors.

The method was the immunoSEQ multiplex PCR assay. For the multiplex PCR, a mixture combining 60 forward primers for TCR Vbeta segments and 13 reverse primers for TCR Jbeta segments was used. Amplification of the CDR3 region of rearranged TCR beta genes was performed with a multiplex PCR assay on genomic DNA. Amplified TCR beta libraries were sequenced as 87-base-pair reads on the Illumina HiSeq System. The source study handled its data this way. In a later analysis, 70 million to 95 million unique TCR beta chains were counted across the approximately 670 repertoires, and roughly 11 million of these chains were shared by at least two donors. To remove PCR and sequencing errors, raw reads were error-corrected and collapsed into unique sequences using a nearest-neighbor algorithm that merged closely related sequences. Alignment of CDR3 sequences to IMGT reference sequences was used to assign V, D and J gene segments. For a sequence to be retained, a match of at least six nucleotides was required to both a V gene segment and a J gene segment. Rearrangements were classified as productive when the CDR3 lacked stop codons and remained in frame with V and J, and all other rearrangements were classified as non-productive. Following IMGT convention, CDR3 was defined as the stretch from the second conserved V-encoded cysteine up to the conserved J-encoded phenylalanine. Sequences without an unambiguous match to a single V gene segment were excluded from the earlier analysis of several hundred of the donors. In an earlier analysis of 587 of the donors, V segments were called functional above 56.7% productive rearrangements and were called segregating when the between-donor standard deviation exceeded 5%. A statistical classification framework was built to diagnose cytomegalovirus status from the catalog of TCR beta chain sequences. In a later analysis, TCR nucleotide sequences were compared against IMGT/GENE-DB human TR gene sequences so that V and J genes could be assigned. A later analysis assigned CDR3 sequences and most-parsimonious VDJ recombination scenarios with the TCRdist pipeline. In a later analysis, each TCR beta chain was defined by its CDR3 amino acid sequence together with its V-gene family, and reads lacking a unique V-gene family were excluded. A later analysis removed 550 to 650 highly shared, low-generation-probability nucleotide sequences to deal with suspected cross-contamination and a sequencing artifact. In a later analysis, a clonal expansion index was calculated for each public chain from normalized within-repertoire ranks of inferred template counts. Generation probabilities in a later analysis came from a VDJ recombination model fitted to out-of-frame rearrangements, and those results were checked against IGoR. In a later analysis, hypergeometric tests were used to score TCR-TCR, TCR-HLA and TCR-CMV co-occurrence, with a repertoire-size bias correction applied to TCR pairs. A later analysis estimated false discovery rates by permuting HLA or CMV assignments 20 times. In a later analysis, co-occurring TCRs were grouped with DBSCAN, and TCRdist sequence similarity was added when clustering was performed within HLA-allele-positive subsets. For co-occurrence clustering, repertoires with fewer than 30,000 or more than 120,000 public chains were excluded, along with roughly five repertoires with anomalous nucleotide sharing. TCRdb limited this immuneACCESS table to in-frame rearrangements with V and J called. A share of clones is missing; checked studies link under half to unresolved V genes, and the rest is unexplained. Clone size and V and J calls were adopted from that table, with D and trimming inferred from the DNA. The sample yields 150,000 to 200,000 clones; just under 80% were counted once. Around 1.3% of the sample is taken by the ten largest.

The CDR3 runs 17 amino acids, cysteine and phenylalanine included. Kept here is only the CDR3 DNA, which spans 51 bases and is read in frame from base 1. Trimming takes 4 bases off V and 6 bases off J; junction bases not matched to a gene: 9. CDR1 KGHSH and CDR2 LQKENI are derived from the germline V gene. With respect to this clone: It has no known antigen specificity. The sample holds no much larger clone one base away, and base qualities are not on file.

The cohort comprised around 700 healthy bone marrow donors. Cohort members were all nominally healthy when sampled, although unrecorded immune exposures were likely present. The donor was CMV seronegative and was included in the group of under 450 seronegative cohort members. Each donor provided a peripheral blood sample, and peripheral blood mononuclear cells were used for TCR beta sequencing. The Qiagen DNeasy Blood Extraction Kit was used to extract genomic DNA from the blood cell samples. This receptor was identified in a woman aged 45-65 years in good health and CMV-seronegative. The specimen was PBMCs. This chain is built from TRBV18 and TRBJ2-1; a stretch of 13 junction bases matches TRBD2. The CDR3 corresponds to CASSLGLAGAGFNEQFF. The bases are TGTGCCAGCTCACTTGGACTAGCGGGGGCCGGCTTCAATGAGCAGTTCTTC.